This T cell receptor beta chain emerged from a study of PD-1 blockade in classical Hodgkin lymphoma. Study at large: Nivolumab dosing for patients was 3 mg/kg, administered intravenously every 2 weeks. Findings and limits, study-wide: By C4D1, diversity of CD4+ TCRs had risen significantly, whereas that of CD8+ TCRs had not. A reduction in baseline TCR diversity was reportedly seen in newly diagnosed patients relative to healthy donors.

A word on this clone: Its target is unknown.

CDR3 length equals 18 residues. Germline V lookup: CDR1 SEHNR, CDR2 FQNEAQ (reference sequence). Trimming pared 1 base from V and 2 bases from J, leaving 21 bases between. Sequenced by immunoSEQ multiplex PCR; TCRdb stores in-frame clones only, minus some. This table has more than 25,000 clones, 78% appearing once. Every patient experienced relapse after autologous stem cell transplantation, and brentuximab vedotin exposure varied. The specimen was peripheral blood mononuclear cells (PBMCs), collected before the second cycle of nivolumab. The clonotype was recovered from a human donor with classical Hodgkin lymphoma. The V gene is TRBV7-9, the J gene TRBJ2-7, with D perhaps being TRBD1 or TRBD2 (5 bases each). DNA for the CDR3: TGTGCCAGCAGCTTAGGTAGTTATTCGGGACCGCCTGCCTACGAGCAGTACTTC. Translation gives CASSLGSYSGPPAYEQYF. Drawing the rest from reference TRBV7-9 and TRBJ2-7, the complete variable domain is DTGVSQNPRHKITKRGQNVTFRCDPISEHNRLYWYRQTLGQGPEFLTYFQNEAQLEKSRLLSDRFSAERPKGSFSTLEIQRTEQGDSAMYLCASSLGSYSGPPAYEQYFGPGTRLTVT.